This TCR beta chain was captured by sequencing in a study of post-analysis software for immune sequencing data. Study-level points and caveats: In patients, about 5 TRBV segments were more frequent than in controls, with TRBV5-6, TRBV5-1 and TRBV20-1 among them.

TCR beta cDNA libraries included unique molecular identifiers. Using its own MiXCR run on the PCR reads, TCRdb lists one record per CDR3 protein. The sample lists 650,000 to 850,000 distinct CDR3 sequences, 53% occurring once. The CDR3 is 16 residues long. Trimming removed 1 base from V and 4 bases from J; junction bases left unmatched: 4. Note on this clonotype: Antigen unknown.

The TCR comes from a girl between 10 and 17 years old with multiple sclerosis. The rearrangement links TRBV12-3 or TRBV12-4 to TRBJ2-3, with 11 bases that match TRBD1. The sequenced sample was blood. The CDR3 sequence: CASSLGTGGNADTQYF. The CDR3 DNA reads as TGTGCCAGCAGTTTAGGGACAGGGGGCAATGCAGATACGCAGTATTTT.